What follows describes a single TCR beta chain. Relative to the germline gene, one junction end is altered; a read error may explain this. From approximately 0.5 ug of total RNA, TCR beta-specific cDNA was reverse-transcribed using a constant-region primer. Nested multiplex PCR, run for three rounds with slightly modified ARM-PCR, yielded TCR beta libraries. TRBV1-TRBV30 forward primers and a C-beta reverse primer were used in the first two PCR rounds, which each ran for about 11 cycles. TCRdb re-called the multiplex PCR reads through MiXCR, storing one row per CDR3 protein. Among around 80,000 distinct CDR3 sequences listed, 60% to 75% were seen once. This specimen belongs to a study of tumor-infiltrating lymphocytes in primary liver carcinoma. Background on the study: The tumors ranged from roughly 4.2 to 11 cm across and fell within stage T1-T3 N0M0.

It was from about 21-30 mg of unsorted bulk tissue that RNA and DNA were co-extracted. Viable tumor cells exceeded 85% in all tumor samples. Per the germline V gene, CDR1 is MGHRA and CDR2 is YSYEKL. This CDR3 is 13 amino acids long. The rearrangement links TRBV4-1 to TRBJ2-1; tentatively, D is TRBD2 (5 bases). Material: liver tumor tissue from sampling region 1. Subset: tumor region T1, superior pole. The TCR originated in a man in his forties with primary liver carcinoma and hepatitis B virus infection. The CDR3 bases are TGTGTCAGCAGCCAAGCCCCCCCGGGGGAGCAGTTCTTC. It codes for CVSSQAPPGEQFF.